This entry features one T cell receptor (beta chain) sequence. The sample comes from a study of blood T cell repertoires in COVID-19. Background on the study: Specimens from acute and convalescent COVID-19 originated in the United States, Italy and Spain. Nucleic acid was either cDNA or gDNA, and it came from T cells, B-cell-depleted T cells, or PBMCs.

The CDR3 consists of 17 residues. Germline loops: CDR1 SGHVS, CDR2 FQNEAQ. Trimming took off 3 bases at V and 2 bases at J, with 18 bases between the two ends. Source study methods: Amplification of reference gene primers provided the estimated nucleated cell counts. Method: immunoSEQ multiplex PCR; TCRdb's copy keeps in-frame clones and lacks some. V, J and clone size are those of that table, while D and trimming were read from the DNA. The sample carries a few hundred thousand clones, 86% recorded once. The rearrangement joins TRBV7-8 to TRBJ2-3, with D tentatively TRBD2 (5 bases). The sequence was obtained from a woman aged 50 to 60 with acute or convalescent COVID-19. Sequenced sample: peripheral blood. In DNA form, the CDR3 reads TGTGCCAGCAGCTTCAATCGGCTAGCAGGAACCACAGATACGCAGTATTTT. Encoded protein: CASSFNRLAGTTDTQYF. Supplemented by reference TRBV7-8 and TRBJ2-3, the full variable domain reads GAGVSQSPRYKVAKRGQDVALRCDPISGHVSLFWYQQALGQGPEFLTYFQNEAQLDKSGLPSDRFFAERPEGSVSTLKIQRTQQEDSAVYLCASSFNRLAGTTDTQYFGPGTRLTVL.